This TCR beta chain is from a study of blood T cell repertoires in COVID-19. On the study more broadly: PBMCs, B-cell-depleted T cells, or T cells provided the cDNA or gDNA that made up the material.

Participants were aged about 18 to 89 years, lived in around 25 US areas, and enrolled virtually. This CDR3 is built from 13 residues. The ends lost 9 bases at V and 3 bases at J; junction bases unmatched: 6. The germline gives CDR1 MNHEY, CDR2 SVGAGI. Original methodology: How many nucleated cells were present was estimated from reference gene primer amplification. TCRdb keeps only in-frame clones here, not all; method: immunoSEQ multiplex PCR. The V and J calls and clone size are taken from that table; D and trimming were inferred from the DNA. The table lists approximately 200,000 clones, 86% of them singletons, with over 7.5% in the top ten.

The material sequenced was PBMCs or T cells enriched from blood (not recorded which). The chain joins TRBV6-5 to TRBJ1-1; TRBD1 agrees at 8 bases. This receptor was taken from a woman between 25 and 40 years old who had recovered from COVID-19. CDR3 in DNA: TGTGCCAGTGCATCGACAGGGGACACTGAAGCTTTCTTT. This sequence encodes CASASTGDTEAFF.